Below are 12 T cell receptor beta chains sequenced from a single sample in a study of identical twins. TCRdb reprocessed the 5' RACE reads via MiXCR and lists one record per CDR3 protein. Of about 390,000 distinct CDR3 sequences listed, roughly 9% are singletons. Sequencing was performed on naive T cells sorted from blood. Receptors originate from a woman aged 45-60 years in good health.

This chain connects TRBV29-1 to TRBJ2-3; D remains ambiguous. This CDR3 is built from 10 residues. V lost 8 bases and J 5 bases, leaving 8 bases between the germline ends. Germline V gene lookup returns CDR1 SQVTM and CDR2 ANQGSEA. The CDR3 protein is CSPTGDTQYF. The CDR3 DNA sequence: TGCAGCCCGACGGGAGATACGCAGTATTTT.

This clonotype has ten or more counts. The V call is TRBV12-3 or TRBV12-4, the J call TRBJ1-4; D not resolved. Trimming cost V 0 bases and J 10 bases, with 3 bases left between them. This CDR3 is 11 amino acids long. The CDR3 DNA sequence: TGTGCCAGCAGTTTAGCAGGAAAACTGTTTTTT. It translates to CASSLAGKLFF.

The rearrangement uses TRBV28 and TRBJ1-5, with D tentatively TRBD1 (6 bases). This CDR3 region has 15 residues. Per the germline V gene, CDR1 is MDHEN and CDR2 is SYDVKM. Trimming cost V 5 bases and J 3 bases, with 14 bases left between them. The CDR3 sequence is CASSILQGNNQPQHF. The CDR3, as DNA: TGTGCCAGCAGTATTTTACAGGGAAACAATCAGCCCCAGCATTTT.

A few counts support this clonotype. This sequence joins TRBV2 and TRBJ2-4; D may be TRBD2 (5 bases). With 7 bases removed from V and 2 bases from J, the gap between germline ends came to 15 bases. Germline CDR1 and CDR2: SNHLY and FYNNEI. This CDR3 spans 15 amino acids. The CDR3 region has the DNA TGTGCCAGCACTCTGGACTCCGGGACCAAAAACATTCAGTACTTC. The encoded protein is CASTLDSGTKNIQYF.

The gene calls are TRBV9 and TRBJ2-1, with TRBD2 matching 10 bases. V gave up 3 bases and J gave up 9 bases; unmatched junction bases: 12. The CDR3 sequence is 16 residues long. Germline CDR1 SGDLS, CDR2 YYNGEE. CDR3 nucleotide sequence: TGTGCCAGCAGCGCCGGGTCTAGCGGGAGCGGTGGTGAGCAGTTCTTC. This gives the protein CASSAGSSGSGGEQFF.

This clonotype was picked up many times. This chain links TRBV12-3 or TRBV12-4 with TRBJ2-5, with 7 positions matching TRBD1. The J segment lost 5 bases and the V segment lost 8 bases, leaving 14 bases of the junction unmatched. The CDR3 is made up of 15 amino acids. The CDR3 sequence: CASGKDRLNRETQYF. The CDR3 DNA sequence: TGTGCCAGCGGGAAGGACAGGTTGAATCGGGAGACCCAGTACTTC.

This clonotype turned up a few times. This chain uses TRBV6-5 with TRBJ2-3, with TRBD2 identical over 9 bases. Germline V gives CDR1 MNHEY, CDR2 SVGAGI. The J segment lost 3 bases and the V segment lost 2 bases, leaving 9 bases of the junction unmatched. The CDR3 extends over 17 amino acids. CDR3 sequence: CASSYRLSGSATDTQYF. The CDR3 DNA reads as TGTGCCAGCAGTTACCGCCTTAGCGGGAGCGCGACAGATACGCAGTATTTT.

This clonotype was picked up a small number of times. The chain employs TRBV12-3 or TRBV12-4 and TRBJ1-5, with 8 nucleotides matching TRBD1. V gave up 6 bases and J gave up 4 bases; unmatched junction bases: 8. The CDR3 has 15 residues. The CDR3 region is CASSPQGGINQPQHF. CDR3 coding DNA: TGTGCCAGCAGCCCACAGGGGGGAATAAATCAGCCCCAGCATTTT.

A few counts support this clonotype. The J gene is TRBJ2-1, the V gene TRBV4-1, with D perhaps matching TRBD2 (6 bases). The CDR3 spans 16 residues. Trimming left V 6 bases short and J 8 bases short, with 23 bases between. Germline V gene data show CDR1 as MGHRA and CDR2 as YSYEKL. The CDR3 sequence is CASSLMEGGWGYEQFF. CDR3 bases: TGCGCCAGCAGTCTCATGGAGGGCGGGTGGGGTTATGAGCAGTTCTTC.

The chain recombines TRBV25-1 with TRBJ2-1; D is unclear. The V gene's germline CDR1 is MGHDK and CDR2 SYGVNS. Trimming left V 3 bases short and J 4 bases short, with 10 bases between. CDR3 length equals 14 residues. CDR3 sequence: CASSETSTYNEQFF. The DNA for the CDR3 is TGTGCCAGCAGTGAGACGTCCACTTACAATGAGCAGTTCTTC.

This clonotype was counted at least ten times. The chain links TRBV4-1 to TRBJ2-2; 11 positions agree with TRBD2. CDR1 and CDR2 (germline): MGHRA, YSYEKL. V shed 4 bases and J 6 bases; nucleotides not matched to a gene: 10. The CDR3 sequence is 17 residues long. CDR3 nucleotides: TGCGCCAGCAGCCCAATAGCGGGAGGGCCTATCCCCGGGGAGCTGTTTTTT. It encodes CASSPIAGGPIPGELFF.

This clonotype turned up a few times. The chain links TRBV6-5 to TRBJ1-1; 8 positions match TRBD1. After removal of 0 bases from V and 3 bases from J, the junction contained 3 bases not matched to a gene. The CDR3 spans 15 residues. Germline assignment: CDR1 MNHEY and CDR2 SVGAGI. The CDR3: CASSYSRQGYTEAFF. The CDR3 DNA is TGTGCCAGCAGTTACTCCAGACAGGGGTACACTGAAGCTTTCTTT.